One T cell receptor beta chain is described in this entry. Unmatched junction bases numbered 11, after V lost 0 bases and J lost 10 bases. Germline V gene data show CDR1 as LGHNA and CDR2 as YNFKEQ. The CDR3 has 16 amino acids. This entry comes from a study of regulatory T cells in long-lasting Graves disease. The TCR beta library used iRepertoire HTBI primers with Arm-PCR amplification of CDR3. In TCRdb, the multiplex PCR reads were re-called with MiXCR into one record per CDR3 protein. Seen here are roughly 320,000 distinct CDR3 sequences, around 17% observed once, and the top ten hold 25% to 30%. Specified time point: newly diagnosed GD, antithyroid drugs for less than 3 months. PBMC RNA was the source of the TCR library. The same data also went into a second study, on T cells in Graves' hyperthyroidism and ophthalmopathy. That publication notes: No ophthalmopathy progression within 18 months constituted stable Graves' hyperthyroidism.

The source was peripheral blood mononuclear cells (PBMCs), collected at new diagnosis, from a patient treated with antithyroid drugs. The receptor was derived from a man aged 40-49 years with Graves disease. The V and J genes are TRBV4-2 and TRBJ2-1, with TRBD2 matching over 8 bases. The CDR3 DNA follows: TGTGCCAGCAGCCAAGATGGGGTCGGGGGGGCCCGGGAGCAGTTCTTC. This translates into CASSQDGVGGAREQFF.